This T cell receptor (beta chain) was identified during a study of tumor and adjacent non-tumor tissue in lung cancer. The V end was cut by 8 bases, the J end by 2 bases, with 13 bases between. CDR3 size: 12 residues. Germline lookup yields CDR1 SQVTM and CDR2 ANQGSEA. RNA was extracted from bulk tissue without any cell sorting. The library came from three nested PCR rounds adapted from ARM-PCR protocols. TCRdb recomputed calls from the multiplex PCR reads with MiXCR, one row per CDR3 protein. This table has 70,000 to 80,000 distinct CDR3 sequences, over 55% appearing once. The chain has TRBV29-1 and TRBJ2-7; D gene ambiguous. The receptor was isolated from a woman aged 40 to 50 with non-small cell lung cancer. Sequenced material: lung tumor tissue. The DNA of the CDR3 is TGCAGCTTTGCTAACGGACCCTACGAGCAGTACTTC. It specifies CSFANGPYEQYF.